This TCR beta chain derives from a study of regulatory T cells in long-lasting Graves disease. Time point of the sample: persistent/refractory GD, antithyroid drugs over 5 years with positive TRAb. Making the TCR library involved RNA that had been extracted from PBMCs. CDR3 length: 14 residues. Unmatched junction bases numbered 4, after V lost 6 bases and J lost 2 bases. Per the germline V gene, CDR1 is MNHNS and CDR2 is SASEGT. iRepertoire HTBI primers and Arm-PCR of CDR3 regions built TCR beta libraries. One entry per CDR3 protein results from TCRdb running MiXCR on the multiplex PCR reads. The sample holds hundreds of thousands of distinct CDR3 sequences; roughly 22% are singletons and the top ten take about an eighth. This clonotype was seen ten or more times.

The chain carries TRBV6-1 and TRBJ1-1, with 9 bases fitting TRBD1. The origin of this receptor is a female donor with Graves disease. The source material was peripheral blood mononuclear cells (PBMCs), sampled when the disease was refractory, from a patient treated with antithyroid drugs. The CDR3 spells CASSDRGANTEAFF. CDR3 DNA sequence: TGTGCCAGCAGCGACAGGGGGGCTAACACTGAAGCTTTCTTT.